These 29 T cell receptor beta chains originate from one sample sequenced in a study of cytomegalovirus exposure and HLA in healthy donors. Use of 60 Vbeta and 13 Jbeta primers characterized the PCR. TCRdb's copy holds only in-frame clones and misses some; the assay was immunoSEQ multiplex PCR. The top ten clones hold roughly 1.6% of a sample with around 170,000 clones, around 81% of them seen once. Sequencing was performed on PBMCs. The receptor set was obtained from a man aged 40-49 years in good health and CMV-seronegative.

The V gene is TRBV27, the J gene TRBJ1-5; a weak D match, TRBD1 (5 bases). Germline V lookup: CDR1 MNHEY, CDR2 SMNVEV (reference sequence). Trimming left V 5 bases short and J 0 bases short, with 20 bases between. The CDR3 has 18 amino acids. CDR3 DNA sequence: TGTGCCAGCAGTCCCTCCGGGGGGAGAGAGCTTAGCAATCAGCCCCAGCATTTT. Protein sequence: CASSPSGGRELSNQPQHF.

The chain recombines TRBV2 with TRBJ1-2, with D uncertain. Germline V gives CDR1 SNHLY, CDR2 FYNNEI. Trimming removed 5 bases from V and 7 bases from J, with 17 bases in between. The CDR3 has 14 amino acids. Here the CDR3 reads CASSSDRGRSGYTF. The CDR3 region has the DNA TGTGCCAGCAGTTCAGATCGCGGAAGGTCTGGCTACACCTTC.

The chain is built from TRBV19 and TRBJ1-2; TRBD1 matches 10 bases. CDR3 length: 13 residues. V lost 9 bases, J lost 4 bases, and 5 bases stayed unmatched. Germline CDR1 is LNHDA and CDR2 is SQIVND (reference sequence). CDR3: CARRRDRGYGYTF. CDR3 DNA: TGTGCCAGGAGACGGGACAGGGGCTATGGCTACACCTTC.

This clone appeared a single time. This chain connects TRBV6-6 to TRBJ2-7; D might be TRBD2 (5 bases). V dropped 2 bases and J dropped 1 base, with 6 bases sitting between them. This CDR3 is 13 amino acids long. The germline V gene has CDR1 MNHNY and CDR2 SVGAGI (reference sequence). CDR3 DNA: TGTGCCAGCAGTTACGAGCGGTCCTACGAGCAGTACGTC. Protein: CASSYERSYEQYV.

This chain connects TRBV9 to TRBJ1-1, with unresolved D. CDR1 is SGDLS and CDR2 is YYNGEE in the germline V gene. The CDR3 contains 13 residues. V was shortened by 4 bases and J by 1 base, with 8 bases between the two germline ends. CDR3 sequence reads: CASSPFWNTEAFF. DNA of the CDR3: TGTGCCAGCAGCCCCTTTTGGAACACTGAAGCTTTCTTT.

This clone showed up just a few times. The gene calls are TRBV5-1 and TRBJ2-7; the match to TRBD1 covers 8 bases. CDR3 size: 15 residues. Germline V gene data show CDR1 as SGHRS and CDR2 as YFSETQ. V trimming: 5 bases; J trimming: 2 bases; junction bases outside the gene matches: 9. The CDR3 DNA sequence: TGCGCCAGCAGACGAACCGGGACAGGCCCCTACGAGCAGTACTTC. This gives the protein CASRRTGTGPYEQYF.

V and J are TRBV30 and TRBJ2-3, with TRBD2 identical over 8 bases. The CDR3 covers 16 residues. CDR1 and CDR2 from the germline V gene are GTSNPN and SVGIG (reference sequence). The V and J ends lost 1 base and 4 bases, in that order; junction bases with no gene match: 10. The CDR3 region is CAWSGVLSGNADTQYF. For the CDR3, the DNA is TGTGCCTGGAGTGGCGTTCTTAGCGGGAACGCAGATACGCAGTATTTT.

This clone was detected once. The chain recombines TRBV27 with TRBJ2-1; 9 positions agree with TRBD2. Per the germline V gene, CDR1 is MNHEY and CDR2 is SMNVEV (reference sequence). The CDR3 runs to 16 residues. V shed 3 bases and J 7 bases; nucleotides not matched to a gene: 10. The CDR3 region is CASSFDWTGLANEQFF. CDR3 nucleotide sequence: TGTGCCAGCAGTTTCGACTGGACGGGACTAGCAAATGAGCAGTTCTTC.

This chain links TRBV18 with TRBJ1-5; 9 positions match TRBD1. Germline V lookup: CDR1 KGHSH, CDR2 LQKENI. The CDR3 runs to 13 residues. V lost 3 bases, J lost 8 bases, and 2 bases stayed unmatched. The DNA of the CDR3 is TGTGCCAGCTCACCCGGGACAGGGAAGCCCCAGCATTTT. It codes for CASSPGTGKPQHF.

The chain couples TRBV28 to TRBJ1-6; D is unclear. Germline assignment: CDR1 MDHEN and CDR2 SYDVKM. V was pared by 3 bases and J by 7 bases, with 13 bases between. The CDR3 has 15 residues. The CDR3 nucleotides read TGTGCCAGCAGTTTCCGTTTTTACACCAATTCACCCCTCCACTTT. Its protein product is CASSFRFYTNSPLHF.

V gene TRBV5-8 combines with J gene TRBJ2-7, with D uncertain. Germline assignment: CDR1 SGHTS and CDR2 YDEGEE. The V end was cut by 2 bases, the J end by 4 bases, with 7 bases between. The CDR3 extends over 12 amino acids. CDR3 DNA sequence: TGTGCCAGCAGCTTCCCCGGGTACGAGCAGTACGTC. Its translation: CASSFPGYEQYV.

This chain uses TRBV29-1 with TRBJ2-7; 10 nucleotides align to TRBD2. J was trimmed by 4 bases and V by 0 bases; bases with no gene match: 6. CDR3 length: 15 residues. Germline CDR1 is SQVTM and CDR2 is ANQGSEA. CDR3 sequence (DNA): TGCAGCGTTGAAGATAGGGCTAGCGGGAGTTACGAGCAGTACTTC. This gives the protein CSVEDRASGSYEQYF.

This chain's CDR3 is CSVEEGHTF. As DNA, the CDR3 is TGCAGCGTTGAGGAGGGGCACACCTTC. The genes are TRBV29-1 and TRBJ1-2; possibly TRBD1 for D (5 bases). From germline, CDR1 is SQVTM and CDR2 ANQGSEA. The CDR3 is 9 residues long. Between the trimmed V and J ends, which lost 3 bases and 12 bases, there was a span of 8 bases.

This clone was seen a handful of times. The gene calls are TRBV29-1 and TRBJ1-3, with D maybe TRBD1 (6 bases). Germline lookup yields CDR1 SQVTM and CDR2 ANQGSEA. The CDR3 spans 12 residues. V lost 6 bases and J lost 4, with 10 bases in between. Written as DNA, the CDR3 is TGCAGCGTGCGGACAGTAGGAAACACCATATATTTT. This sequence encodes CSVRTVGNTIYF.

The chain carries TRBV6-4 and TRBJ2-2; the D gene is possibly TRBD2 (5 bases). The germline gives CDR1 MRHNA, CDR2 SNTAGT. Trimming removed 7 bases from V and 6 bases from J, with 15 bases in between. There are 14 residues in the CDR3. This CDR3 is CASNIKAGAGELFF. The CDR3 DNA reads TGTGCCAGCAATATAAAGGCGGGCGCCGGGGAGCTGTTTTTT.

This rearrangement joins TRBV28 to TRBJ1-1; D may be TRBD1 (6 bases). Between the trimmed V and J ends, which lost 4 bases and 9 bases, there was a span of 9 bases. The CDR3 runs 11 residues. The germline CDR1 and CDR2 sequences are MDHEN and SYDVKM. The CDR3 nucleotides read TGTGCCAGCAGTTCTCAGGGGAAAGCTTTCTTT. It translates to CASSSQGKAFF. Full variable domain (remainder filled in from reference TRBV28 and TRBJ1-1): DVKVTQSSRYLVKRTGEKVFLECVQDMDHENMFWYRQDPGLGLRLIYFSYDVKMKEKGDIPEGYSVSREKKERFSLILESASTNQTSMYLCASSSQGKAFFGQGTRLTVV.

This clone came up a few times. The chain links TRBV30 to TRBJ2-1; possibly TRBD1 for D (6 bases). V lost 0 bases to trimming and J lost 9 bases, with 12 bases between them. The germline CDR1 and CDR2 sequences are GTSNPN and SVGIG (reference sequence). CDR3 length: 13 residues. The CDR3 here is CAWSVLLGGEQFF. The CDR3 coding sequence is TGTGCCTGGAGTGTACTTTTAGGGGGTGAGCAGTTCTTC.

The rearrangement joins TRBV28 to TRBJ1-4; 7 nucleotides match TRBD1. This CDR3 is 12 amino acids long. Germline V gives CDR1 MDHEN, CDR2 SYDVKM. The ends lost 5 bases at V and 8 bases at J; junction bases unmatched: 2. As DNA, the CDR3 is TGTGCCAGCAGTCGGACAGGAGAAAAACTGTTTTTT. This codes for CASSRTGEKLFF.

This clone was seen more than once but under ten times. The V gene is TRBV30, the J gene TRBJ2-1; TRBD2 agrees at 11 bases. CDR1 and CDR2 from the germline V gene are GTSNPN and SVGIG (reference sequence). The ends lost 1 base at V and 5 bases at J; junction bases unmatched: 4. There are 15 residues in the CDR3. DNA of the CDR3: TGTGCCTGGAGTGCCCTAGCGGGAGGACACAATGAGCAGTTCTTC. This gives the protein CAWSALAGGHNEQFF.

As DNA, the CDR3 is TGTGCCAGTAGTCCCCGGGACAACCTCTTTTCACCCCTCCACTTT. Protein product: CASSPRDNLFSPLHF. The J gene is TRBJ1-6, the V gene TRBV19; D is perhaps TRBD1 (6 bases). CDR3 length equals 15 residues. V was trimmed by 5 bases and J by 9 bases, leaving 17 bases between them. Germline CDR1 reads LNHDA; CDR2 reads SQIVND (reference sequence). The variable domain in full, with the rest retrieved from reference TRBV19 and TRBJ1-6, is DGGITQSPKYLFRKEGQNVTLSCEQNLNHDAMYWYRQDPGQGLRLIYYSQIVNDFQKGDIAEGYSVSREKKESFPLTVTSAQKNPTAFYLCASSPRDNLFSPLHFGNGTRLTVT.

This clone was seen only once. The chain uses TRBV9 and TRBJ2-1; TRBD2 aligns across 11 bases. This CDR3 spans 17 amino acids. CDR1 SGDLS and CDR2 YYNGEE come from the germline V gene. Trimming cost V 2 bases and J 5 bases; bases outside gene matches: 9. Here the CDR3 DNA reads TGTGCCAGCAGCGTGGGACAGGGACTAGCGGTAAACAATGAGCAGTTCTTC. Amino acids: CASSVGQGLAVNNEQFF. The whole variable domain, filled in from reference TRBV9 and TRBJ2-1, reads DSGVTQTPKHLITATGQRVTLRCSPRSGDLSVYWYQQSLDQGLQFLIQYYNGEERAKGNILERFSAQQFPDLHSELNLSSLELGDSALYFCASSVGQGLAVNNEQFFGPGTRLTVL.

This clone was recorded a few times. V usage is TRBV30 and J usage is TRBJ1-4; D possibly corresponds to TRBD1 (5 bases). CDR1 and CDR2 (germline): GTSNPN, SVGIG (reference sequence). Trimming left V 6 bases short and J 0 bases short, with 20 bases between. There are 17 residues in the CDR3. CDR3 sequence reads: CACPDSERAATNEKLFF. For the CDR3, the DNA is TGTGCCTGCCCCGACAGTGAGAGAGCTGCAACTAATGAAAAACTGTTTTTT.

Turning to this clone: This same CDR3 is encoded by further DNA sequences in the sample. V is TRBV5-1 and J is TRBJ2-2; TRBD1 aligns across 7 bases. From germline, CDR1 is SGHRS and CDR2 YFSETQ. The CDR3 contains 15 residues. The J segment lost 5 bases and the V segment lost 5 bases, leaving 9 bases of the junction unmatched. The CDR3 protein is CASRRQGGKTGELFF. The CDR3 DNA is TGCGCCAGCAGACGACAGGGCGGAAAGACCGGGGAGCTGTTTTTT.

The CDR3 DNA sequence: TGTGCCAGCAGCCCCAGACAGACGTGGGGCACCGGGGAGCTGTTTTTT. Translating it yields CASSPRQTWGTGELFF. The chain couples TRBV5-6 to TRBJ2-2; weak D call: TRBD1 (5 bases). Per the germline V gene, CDR1 is SGHDT and CDR2 is YYEEEE. V dropped 4 bases and J dropped 4 bases, with 17 bases sitting between them. The CDR3 has 16 amino acids. The whole variable domain, filled in from reference TRBV5-6 and TRBJ2-2, reads DAGVTQSPTHLIKTRGQQVTLRCSPKSGHDTVSWYQQALGQGPQFIFQYYEEEERQRGNFPDRFSGHQFPNYSSELNVNALLLGDSALYLCASSPRQTWGTGELFFGEGSRLTVL.

V gene TRBV5-1 combines with J gene TRBJ2-7; TRBD1 aligns across 9 bases. The V gene end was trimmed by 3 bases and the J gene end by 4 bases; junction bases not matched to a gene: 5. CDR1 and CDR2 from the germline V gene are SGHRS and YFSETQ. This CDR3 spans 14 amino acids. The CDR3 DNA sequence: TGCGCCAGCAGCTGGGGGGACAGGGATTACGAGCAGTACGTC. Translated: CASSWGDRDYEQYV.

V usage is TRBV28 and J usage is TRBJ2-1, with 9 positions matching TRBD2. This CDR3 region has 16 residues. CDR1 is MDHEN and CDR2 is SYDVKM in the germline V gene. Losses at the gene ends were 3 bases for V and 7 bases for J; bases not matched to a gene: 10. In nucleotides, the CDR3 is TGTGCCAGCAGTTTCATTAGCGGGAGTATGAGGAATGAGCAGTTCTTC. Its translation is CASSFISGSMRNEQFF. The full variable domain, with the rest looked up from reference TRBV28 and TRBJ2-1, is DVKVTQSSRYLVKRTGEKVFLECVQDMDHENMFWYRQDPGLGLRLIYFSYDVKMKEKGDIPEGYSVSREKKERFSLILESASTNQTSMYLCASSFISGSMRNEQFFGPGTRLTVL.

V usage is TRBV6-5 and J usage is TRBJ2-3; D gene unclear. V lost 0 bases and J lost 0, with 7 bases in between. This CDR3 is built from 15 residues. Germline V CDR1 and CDR2: MNHEY, SVGAGI. The CDR3 spells CASSYSFRSTDTQYF. CDR3 in DNA: TGTGCCAGCAGTTACTCTTTCCGTAGCACAGATACGCAGTATTTT.

The gene calls are TRBV6-1 and TRBJ2-7; TRBD1 aligns across 8 bases. There are 17 residues in the CDR3. V was clipped by 3 bases and J by 5 bases; unmatched bases: 15. The V gene's germline CDR1 is MNHNS and CDR2 SASEGT. This chain's CDR3 is CASSDRNRGRRTDEQYV. CDR3 DNA sequence: TGTGCCAGCAGTGATCGGAACAGGGGGAGACGAACGGACGAGCAGTACGTC.

The genes are TRBV18 and TRBJ2-1; D is perhaps TRBD1 (5 bases). Germline lookup yields CDR1 KGHSH and CDR2 LQKENI. V was shortened by 5 bases and J by 0 bases, with 11 bases between the two germline ends. CDR3 length equals 15 residues. The CDR3 nucleotides read TGTGCCAGCTCAACTCAGGGATACTCCTACAATGAGCAGTTCTTC. This codes for CASSTQGYSYNEQFF.